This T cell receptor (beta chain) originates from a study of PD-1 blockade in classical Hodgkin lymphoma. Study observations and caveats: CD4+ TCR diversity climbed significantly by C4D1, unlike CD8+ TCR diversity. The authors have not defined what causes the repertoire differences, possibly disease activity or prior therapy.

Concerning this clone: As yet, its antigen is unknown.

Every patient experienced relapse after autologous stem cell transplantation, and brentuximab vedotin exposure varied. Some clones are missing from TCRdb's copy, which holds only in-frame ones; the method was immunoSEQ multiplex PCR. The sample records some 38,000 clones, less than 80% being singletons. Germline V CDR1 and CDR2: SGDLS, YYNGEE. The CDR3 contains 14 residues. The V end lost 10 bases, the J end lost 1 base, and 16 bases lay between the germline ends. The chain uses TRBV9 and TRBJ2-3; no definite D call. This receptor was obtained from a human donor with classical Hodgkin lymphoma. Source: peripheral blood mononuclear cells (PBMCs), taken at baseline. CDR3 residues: CAGSTLFGTDTQYF. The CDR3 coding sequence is TGTGCCGGATCAACCCTATTCGGCACAGATACGCAGTATTTT.